Given below is one T cell receptor (beta chain) in context. What it binds is not known. Germline values: CDR1 SGHAT, CDR2 FQNNGV. J was trimmed by 7 bases and V by 5 bases; bases with no gene match: 7. CDR3 size: 14 residues. The sample belongs to a study of CD8 T cells in ankylosing spondylitis. Study findings and constraints: Researchers reportedly found disease-linked clones significantly enriched in matched ankylosing spondylitis synovial fluid. One TCR beta motif, made up of eight or nine highly homologous variants, appeared characteristic of ankylosing spondylitis blood. Certain motif variants had earlier appeared in reactive arthritis synovial fluid and blood.

Generation of TCR beta libraries employed quantitative 5'-RACE incorporating molecular barcodes. TCRdb analysed the 5' RACE reads with MiXCR anew, one entry per CDR3 protein. The sample holds around 340,000 distinct CDR3 sequences; 14% to 15% are singletons and the top ten take less than 1.1%. This receptor was taken from a male donor with ankylosing spondylitis or in good health (not recorded which). The chain links TRBV11-2 to TRBJ1-4, with 7 positions matching TRBD1. The specimen sequenced was blood, either unsorted or a sorted T cell fraction (not recorded which). CDR3 loop: CASSPRQGSEKLFF. DNA for the CDR3: TGTGCCAGCAGCCCCCGACAGGGAAGTGAAAAACTGTTTTTT.